The 21 T cell receptor beta chains given below trace back to one sample, sequenced in a study of healthy donors' naive CD4 and CD8 T cells. A linear amplification protocol produced the TCR libraries from 450 to 500 ng of total RNA. TCRdb analysed the reads with MiXCR anew, one entry per CDR3 protein. This sample yields some 190,000 distinct CDR3 sequences, of which 65% to 75% are seen a single time; approximately 2.5% belongs to the top ten. The specimen sequenced was naive CD4+ and CD8+ T cells sorted from blood, pooled from several donors. The source of these receptors is a pool of human donors in good health; the sample pools cells from several healthy donors.

The V call is TRBV29-1, the J call TRBJ2-1; 10 nucleotides match TRBD2. Germline lookup yields CDR1 SQVTM and CDR2 ANQGSEA. There are 14 residues in the CDR3. Unmatched junction bases numbered 11, after V lost 5 bases and J lost 10 bases. CDR3 amino acids: CSVRGLAAIIEQFF. As DNA, the CDR3 is TGCAGCGTTCGAGGACTAGCGGCCATCATAGAGCAGTTCTTC.

This chain's CDR3 is CASSPTGTSSYNEQFF. In nucleotides, the CDR3 is TGTGCCAGCAGCCCGACCGGGACTAGCTCCTACAATGAGCAGTTCTTC. This rearrangement joins TRBV6-5 to TRBJ2-1; 8 bases fit TRBD2. The J segment lost 0 bases and the V segment lost 6 bases, leaving 7 bases of the junction unmatched. The germline V gene encodes CDR1 MNHEY and CDR2 SVGAGI. The length of the CDR3 is 16 residues.

The chain joins TRBV15 to TRBJ1-3, with D maybe TRBD1 (6 bases). V lost 7 bases and J lost 3, with 13 bases in between. The CDR3 has 14 amino acids. Germline CDR1 reads LNHNV; CDR2 reads YYDKDF (reference sequence). The CDR3 coding sequence is TGTGCCACCAACAAAGCAGGGGTTGGAAACACCATATATTTT. This gives the protein CATNKAGVGNTIYF.

The chain is built from TRBV6-5 and TRBJ1-2; D unclear. The CDR3 extends over 14 amino acids. Germline V lookup: CDR1 MNHEY, CDR2 SVGAGI. The V end was cut by 0 bases, the J end by 4 bases, with 9 bases between. The CDR3 region is CASSYSAYSYGYTF. The CDR3 DNA reads TGTGCCAGCAGTTACTCGGCGTACAGCTATGGCTACACCTTC.

V is TRBV5-1 and J is TRBJ1-1; a possible D gene is TRBD1 (6 bases). V lost 0 bases and J lost 5, with 14 bases in between. Germline CDR1 is SGHRS and CDR2 is YFSETQ. This CDR3 is 15 amino acids long. The CDR3 spells CASSLATGIMTEAFF. The CDR3 DNA follows: TGCGCCAGCAGCTTGGCCACAGGGATAATGACTGAAGCTTTCTTT.

The chain combines TRBV6-5 with TRBJ1-2; a weak D match, TRBD1 (6 bases). CDR1 and CDR2 (germline): MNHEY, SVGAGI. The CDR3 loop spans 16 amino acids. Trimming cost V 2 bases and J 5 bases, with 18 bases left between them. In DNA, the CDR3 is TGTGCCAGCAGTTACAGAAGGACGGGGGGCGGTTATGGCTACACCTTC. Amino acids: CASSYRRTGGGYGYTF.

The chain employs TRBV15 and TRBJ1-1; D unclear. This CDR3 has 14 amino acids. V was shortened by 1 base and J by 7 bases, with 13 bases between the two germline ends. Germline V lookup: CDR1 LNHNV, CDR2 YYDKDF (reference sequence). CDR3 region: CATSRAAEVYEAFF. Here the CDR3 DNA reads TGTGCCACCAGCAGAGCGGCAGAGGTTTATGAAGCTTTCTTT.

This clonotype was counted a single time. The V call is TRBV6-5, the J call TRBJ1-2; 7 nucleotides align to TRBD1. Germline values: CDR1 MNHEY, CDR2 SVGAGI. V lost 4 bases, J lost 4 bases, and 9 bases stayed unmatched. This CDR3 region has 15 residues. The CDR3 protein is CASSSEEGAGYGYTF. CDR3 nucleotide sequence: TGTGCCAGCAGTTCGGAGGAGGGGGCAGGCTATGGCTACACCTTC.

This chain uses TRBV7-8 with TRBJ2-2; TRBD2 agrees at 8 bases. The CDR3 has 17 amino acids. V lost 5 bases to trimming and J lost 5 bases; unmatched junction nucleotides: 13. The V gene's germline CDR1 is SGHVS and CDR2 FQNEAQ. The CDR3 DNA is TGTGCCAGCAGCCCGACGGGAGCGGGAGTACGGACCGGGGAGCTGTTTTTT. It specifies CASSPTGAGVRTGELFF. Drawing the rest from reference TRBV7-8 and TRBJ2-2, the complete variable domain is GAGVSQSPRYKVAKRGQDVALRCDPISGHVSLFWYQQALGQGPEFLTYFQNEAQLDKSGLPSDRFFAERPEGSVSTLKIQRTQQEDSAVYLCASSPTGAGVRTGELFFGEGSRLTVL.

This chain links TRBV29-1 with TRBJ1-2; D perhaps matches TRBD1 (6 bases). The CDR3 runs 14 residues. V lost 5 bases and J lost 7, with 20 bases in between. Per the germline V gene, CDR1 is SQVTM and CDR2 is ANQGSEA. This CDR3 reads CSVRDWGAKGGYTF. The CDR3 nucleotides are TGCAGCGTTCGGGATTGGGGGGCGAAAGGTGGCTACACCTTC.

The gene calls are TRBV6-5 and TRBJ2-3; D not resolved. The CDR3 has 12 residues. V was shortened by 4 bases and J by 5 bases, with 7 bases between the two germline ends. Germline assignment: CDR1 MNHEY and CDR2 SVGAGI. CDR3 residues: CASSSQRDTQYF. The CDR3 DNA sequence: TGTGCCAGCAGTTCACAGCGAGATACGCAGTATTTT.

This clonotype occurred a few times. This chain links TRBV18 with TRBJ1-1; 7 nucleotides match TRBD1. Trimming at V came to 6 bases and at J to 0 bases, leaving 7 bases not matched to a gene. The CDR3 length is 15 residues. Germline V gene data show CDR1 as KGHSH and CDR2 as LQKENI. DNA of the CDR3: TGTGCCAGCTCCACGGGACAGTTAATGAACACTGAAGCTTTCTTT. Translating it yields CASSTGQLMNTEAFF.

V and J are TRBV27 and TRBJ2-5, with 7 nucleotides matching TRBD1. Germline V gene data show CDR1 as MNHEY and CDR2 as SMNVEV (reference sequence). Trimming cost V 5 bases and J 0 bases; bases outside gene matches: 6. The CDR3 runs 15 residues. The CDR3 sequence: CASSPDRINQETQYF. The CDR3 bases are TGTGCCAGCAGTCCGGACAGGATCAACCAAGAGACCCAGTACTTC.

The chain joins TRBV5-1 to TRBJ1-1; D unresolved. This CDR3 has 14 residues. CDR1 is SGHRS and CDR2 is YFSETQ in the germline V gene. Trimming took off 1 base at V and 3 bases at J, with 10 bases between the two ends. This chain's CDR3 is CASSLNSWDTEAFF. CDR3 coding DNA: TGCGCCAGCAGCTTGAACAGCTGGGACACTGAAGCTTTCTTT. Using reference TRBV5-1 and TRBJ1-1 for the parts outside the CDR3, the full variable domain is KAGVTQTPRYLIKTRGQQVTLSCSPISGHRSVSWYQQTPGQGLQFLFEYFSETQRNKGNFPGRFSGRQFSNSRSEMNVSTLELGDSALYLCASSLNSWDTEAFFGQGTRLTVV.

The chain is built from TRBV19 and TRBJ2-1, with D possibly being TRBD2 (6 bases). The CDR3 sequence is 15 residues long. CDR1 LNHDA and CDR2 SQIVND come from the germline V gene (reference sequence). The V and J ends lost 6 bases and 0 bases respectively, with 12 bases between them. The CDR3 reads CASSPSASSYNEQFF. CDR3 coding DNA: TGTGCCAGTAGCCCTAGCGCTAGCTCCTACAATGAGCAGTTCTTC.

The chain recombines TRBV29-1 with TRBJ1-1, with D perhaps matching TRBD1 (6 bases). Germline CDR1 is SQVTM and CDR2 is ANQGSEA. V was trimmed by 7 bases and J by 3 bases, leaving 15 bases between them. The CDR3 is 13 amino acids. CDR3: CSATTGGDTEAFF. CDR3 bases: TGCAGCGCCACGACAGGTGGGGACACTGAAGCTTTCTTT.

The rearrangement joins TRBV5-1 to TRBJ2-1; D remains unclear. CDR1 and CDR2 from the germline V gene are SGHRS and YFSETQ. V lost 0 bases and J 6 bases, leaving 7 bases between the germline ends. This CDR3 has 13 amino acids. In DNA form, the CDR3 reads TGCGCCAGCAGCTTGGATGGCGGCAATGAGCAGTTCTTC. It translates to CASSLDGGNEQFF.

In this sample, this clonotype turned up once. The chain combines TRBV29-1 with TRBJ2-1, with D perhaps TRBD1 (6 bases). CDR3 length: 12 residues. Between the trimmed V and J ends, which lost 7 bases and 3 bases, there was a span of 10 bases. CDR1 and CDR2 (germline): SQVTM, ANQGSEA. In DNA, the CDR3 is TGCAGCGCCACAGGGAACTACAATGAGCAGTTCTTC. The encoded protein is CSATGNYNEQFF.

As DNA, the CDR3 is TGTGCCAGCAGTTACAGGGGGCGGAACTCCTACGAGCAGTACTTC. This gives the protein CASSYRGRNSYEQYF. This chain links TRBV6-5 with TRBJ2-7, with TRBD1 matching 7 bases. The V segment lost 2 bases and the J segment 0 bases; nucleotides outside the gene matches: 4. Per the germline V gene, CDR1 is MNHEY and CDR2 is SVGAGI. CDR3 size: 15 residues.

This chain uses TRBV5-1 with TRBJ2-5, with 13 bases matching TRBD2. The CDR3 is 15 residues long. V shed 3 bases, J shed 2 bases, and the junction held 1 base outside the gene matches. Germline values: CDR1 SGHRS, CDR2 YFSETQ. CDR3 bases: TGCGCCAGCAGCTGGGGACTAGCGGGGCAAGAGACCCAGTACTTC. Translation gives CASSWGLAGQETQYF.

This clonotype occurred a few times. The chain employs TRBV6-2 or TRBV6-3 and TRBJ1-5, with D maybe TRBD1 (5 bases). Germline CDR1 MNHEY, CDR2 SVGEGT. V lost 0 bases and J 7 bases, leaving 7 bases between the germline ends. There are 13 residues in the CDR3. CDR3 sequence reads: CASSYSREQPQHF. The CDR3 DNA sequence: TGTGCCAGCAGTTACTCCAGGGAACAGCCCCAGCATTTT.